The TCR beta chain described here comes from a study of neurological immune-mediated disorders. This clonotype was seen many times. V was clipped by 4 bases and J by 6 bases; unmatched bases: 12. Germline V gene sequence: CDR1 WNHNN, CDR2 SYGVQD (reference sequence). CDR3 length: 16 residues. Synthesis of cDNA was carried out by template-switch 5'RACE. The reaction used 10-nucleotide random UMIs. Over 190 million TCR-beta sequences, together covering 15-18 subjects, were produced by every individual sequencing run that was carried out. TCRdb passed the 5' RACE reads through MiXCR, listing each CDR3 protein once. The sample lists tens of thousands of distinct CDR3 sequences; around an eighth were seen once. Time point: longitudinal time-point 3. The unsorted libraries had their origin in 2 million PBMCs stored at -80 C.

Source material: PBMCs. The TCR was taken from a man under 40 in good health. This chain uses TRBV10-1 with TRBJ2-3; 8 bases align to TRBD2. The CDR3 nucleotides are TGCGCCAGCAGTGGGTCCGGGAGGGCCCTCCGGGATACGCAGTATTTT. Its protein product is CASSGSGRALRDTQYF.